The TCR beta chain described here comes from a study of regulatory T cells in long-lasting Graves disease. The time point: newly diagnosed GD, antithyroid drugs for less than 3 months. The TCR library was made from RNA extracted from PBMCs. The authors built TCR beta libraries using iRepertoire HTBI primers and Arm-PCR of CDR3 regions. Each CDR3 protein is one row after TCRdb ran MiXCR on the multiplex PCR reads. Altogether approximately 350,000 distinct CDR3 sequences are present, under 20% being singletons, with the ten largest covering roughly 21%. This clonotype was recorded many times. This CDR3 has 13 residues. In germline, CDR1 is GTSNPN, CDR2 SVGIG (reference sequence). V lost 4 bases to trimming and J lost 4 bases, with 11 bases between them. These records were also assigned to another study, of T cells in Graves' hyperthyroidism and ophthalmopathy.

The sequences come from peripheral blood mononuclear cells (PBMCs), collected at new diagnosis, from a patient treated with antithyroid drugs. This chain uses TRBV30 with TRBJ1-5; no clear D gene. This sequence was found in a young woman with Graves disease. DNA for the CDR3: TGTGCCTGGACCGAGATGGGAAATCAGCCCCAGCATTTT. Translated: CAWTEMGNQPQHF.